The 20 T cell receptor beta chains below were found in one sample sequenced in a study of graft-versus-host responses after intestinal transplantation. TCRdb's table, derived via immunoSEQ multiplex PCR, lists solely in-frame clones and lacks some. The table has about 10,000 clones, over 90% seen once. Sequenced here: PBMCs, sampled almost 70 days after transplant. The receptors here all came from a human patient who received an intestinal transplant, so some T cells may come from the graft donor.

For the CDR3, the DNA is TGCGCCAGCAGCCAAGATGACAGACGGGATAACACCATATATTTT. It codes for CASSQDDRRDNTIYF. The chain couples TRBV4-1 to TRBJ1-3; perhaps TRBD1 as D (5 bases). CDR1 is MGHRA and CDR2 is YSYEKL in the germline V gene. The CDR3 contains 15 residues. V shed 0 bases and J shed 7 bases, with 13 bases lying between them.

V and J are TRBV11-2 and TRBJ2-7; D not resolved. Per germline, CDR1 SGHAT and CDR2 FQNNGV. The CDR3 runs to 14 residues. Trimming left V 4 bases short and J 3 bases short, with 13 bases between. CDR3 sequence reads: CASSSYTAFYEQYF. CDR3 DNA: TGTGCCAGCAGCTCCTATACAGCCTTCTACGAGCAGTACTTC. The full variable domain, rest sourced from reference TRBV11-2 and TRBJ2-7, is EAGVAQSPRYKIIEKRQSVAFWCNPISGHATLYWYQQILGQGPKLLIQFQNNGVVDDSQLPKDRFSAERLKGVDSTLKIQPAKLEDSAVYLCASSSYTAFYEQYFGPGTRLTVT.

The chain recombines TRBV28 with TRBJ1-6, with a tentative D call TRBD1 (6 bases). The V and J ends lost 4 bases and 5 bases respectively, with 9 bases between them. Germline CDR1 reads MDHEN; CDR2 reads SYDVKM. The CDR3 length is 14 residues. The CDR3 loop is CASSSDSNNSPLHF. CDR3 DNA: TGTGCCAGCAGTTCGGACAGTAATAATTCACCCCTCCACTTT.

The chain joins TRBV2 to TRBJ1-2, with 7 bases identical to TRBD1. The germline V gene has CDR1 SNHLY and CDR2 FYNNEI. The CDR3 loop spans 13 amino acids. V lost 6 bases and J lost 6; bases outside the gene matches: 7. CDR3 nucleotides: TGTGCCAGCAGCGTGGAGGGGGCTAATGGCTACACCTTC. Its translation is CASSVEGANGYTF.

This chain connects TRBV28 to TRBJ1-5, with D perhaps matching TRBD1 (5 bases). Germline values: CDR1 MDHEN, CDR2 SYDVKM. The CDR3 is 17 residues long. V was cut by 7 bases and J by 4 bases, with 23 bases left in between. The CDR3 region has the DNA TGTGCCAGCACCACTCCCGCCGGGGGGGATGGAAATCAGCCCCAGCATTTT. Protein product: CASTTPAGGDGNQPQHF.

The rearrangement links TRBV15 to TRBJ2-1; D perhaps matches TRBD1 (6 bases). The V and J ends lost 5 bases and 9 bases respectively, with 26 bases between them. Looked up from germline, CDR1 is LNHNV and CDR2 is YYDKDF (reference sequence). The CDR3 is 17 residues long. CDR3 coding DNA: TGTGCCACCAGCGCCTACAGGGCCAGCGGTTTGGGCGGTGAGCAGTTCTTC. Translated, it gives CATSAYRASGLGGEQFF.

This chain uses TRBV27 with TRBJ2-7; 7 nucleotides match TRBD2. This CDR3 is 14 amino acids long. From germline, CDR1 is MNHEY and CDR2 SMNVEV (reference sequence). The V and J ends lost 6 bases and 5 bases, in that order; junction bases with no gene match: 10. The CDR3: CASSPPGRANEQYF. The CDR3 bases are TGTGCCAGCAGCCCCCCAGGGAGGGCCAACGAGCAGTACTTC.

The chain uses TRBV13 and TRBJ2-7; D remains unclear. The CDR3 is 12 residues long. Germline lookup yields CDR1 PRHDT and CDR2 FYEKMQ (reference sequence). V lost 0 bases and J 4 bases, leaving 4 bases between the germline ends. The DNA of the CDR3 is TGTGCCAGCAGCTTAGGGTTATACGAGCAGTACTTC. It specifies CASSLGLYEQYF.

This clone showed up just once. This chain joins TRBV21-1 and TRBJ1-1. TRBV21-1 has pseudogene status. The length of the CDR3 is 14 residues. This CDR3 is CASSKGGRRTEAFF. CDR3 DNA: TGTGCCAGCAGCAAAGGTGGGCGGAGGACTGAAGCTTTCTTT.

This clone was seen only once. V gene TRBV10-3 combines with J gene TRBJ2-3; TRBD2 agrees at 7 bases. This CDR3 is built from 17 residues. V was clipped by 8 bases and J by 0 bases; unmatched bases: 14. Per germline, CDR1 ENHRY and CDR2 SYGVKD. The CDR3: CAISVMGGPSSTDTQYF. CDR3 sequence (DNA): TGTGCCATCTCTGTAATGGGAGGGCCTTCTAGCACAGATACGCAGTATTTT.

The rearrangement links TRBV7-3 to TRBJ2-3; 9 bases are a match to TRBD2. This CDR3 is 15 amino acids long. V dropped 2 bases and J dropped 3; count of bases not matched to a gene: 3. Germline CDR1 SGHTA, CDR2 FQGTGA. The CDR3 is CASSLAGGATDTQYF. The CDR3 nucleotides read TGTGCCAGCAGCTTAGCGGGAGGGGCGACAGATACGCAGTATTTT.

The chain recombines TRBV9 with TRBJ1-5; 8 positions match TRBD1. The CDR3 is 14 amino acids. From germline, CDR1 is SGDLS and CDR2 YYNGEE. V lost 3 bases to trimming and J lost 9 bases; unmatched junction nucleotides: 8. The CDR3 nucleotides read TGTGCCAGCAGCGGTGGACAGGGTGTAATGCCCCAGCATTTT. Translation: CASSGGQGVMPQHF.

The V and J genes are TRBV6-4 and TRBJ2-2; D is uncertain. Germline V gene lookup returns CDR1 MRHNA and CDR2 SNTAGT. Trimming took 0 bases from V and 3 from J, leaving 2 bases between them. The CDR3 totals 13 residues. CDR3 protein: CASSDSDTGELFF. CDR3 coding DNA: TGTGCCAGCAGTGACTCGGACACCGGGGAGCTGTTTTTT.

This chain joins TRBV21-1 and TRBJ1-5; TRBD1, the table's D call, was not compared with the DNA. TRBV21-1 corresponds to a pseudogene. This CDR3 contains 15 residues. The CDR3 DNA sequence: TGTGCCAGCAGCAAGCCGGGACAGGGGAATCAGCCCCAGCATTTT. It translates to CASSKPGQGNQPQHF.

The chain employs TRBV9 and TRBJ2-5; the match to TRBD1 covers 8 bases. The CDR3 length is 16 residues. CDR1 and CDR2 from the germline V gene are SGDLS and YYNGEE. The J segment lost 5 bases and the V segment lost 5 bases, leaving 14 bases of the junction unmatched. Here the CDR3 reads CASSAQRDRYTETQYF. CDR3 in DNA: TGTGCCAGCAGTGCCCAACGGGACAGGTATACTGAGACCCAGTACTTC.

This clone has a single count. J is TRBJ1-2 and V is TRBV7-6; a weak D match, TRBD1 (5 bases). The V gene lost 2 bases and the J gene lost 5 bases, with 21 bases spanning the gap. Germline V lookup: CDR1 SGHVS, CDR2 FNYEAQ. CDR3 length: 17 amino acids. The CDR3 region is CASSLTPLLGSGYGYTF. Here the CDR3 DNA reads TGTGCCAGCAGCTTAACTCCCCTATTAGGCTCAGGGTATGGCTACACCTTC.

This clone was seen once. The gene calls are TRBV10-2 and TRBJ1-2; 8 bases line up with TRBD1. Germline assignment: CDR1 WSHSY and CDR2 SAAADI. Trimming cost V 6 bases and J 4 bases; bases outside gene matches: 4. This CDR3 has 13 residues. The CDR3 spells CASRDDRGYGYTF. The CDR3 DNA reads as TGCGCCAGCAGGGATGACAGGGGCTATGGCTACACCTTC.

The rearrangement uses TRBV19 and TRBJ2-1; the match to TRBD1 covers 7 bases. Per the germline V gene, CDR1 is LNHDA and CDR2 is SQIVND (reference sequence). Losses at the gene ends were 5 bases for V and 7 bases for J; bases not matched to a gene: 11. The CDR3 covers 15 residues. In nucleotides, the CDR3 is TGTGCCAGTAGTGTGACAGGGAATATGGAGAATGAGCAGTTCTTC. This translates into CASSVTGNMENEQFF.

V is TRBV28 and J is TRBJ2-5, with 10 bases that match TRBD2. CDR3 length: 16 amino acids. Trimming cost V 5 bases and J 2 bases; bases outside gene matches: 8. The germline V gene encodes CDR1 MDHEN and CDR2 SYDVKM. The chain's CDR3 is CASSDSGRHIQETQYF. CDR3 sequence (DNA): TGTGCCAGCAGTGATAGCGGGAGGCACATTCAAGAGACCCAGTACTTC.

The chain couples TRBV19 to TRBJ2-1; TRBD2 aligns across 8 bases. Germline CDR1 is LNHDA and CDR2 is SQIVND (reference sequence). This CDR3 spans 15 amino acids. Germline trimming cut 2 bases from V and 8 bases from J; bases unmatched to any gene: 8. The CDR3 sequence is CASSITGLVVDEQFF. The CDR3 coding sequence is TGTGCCAGTAGTATAACGGGACTAGTCGTCGATGAGCAGTTCTTC.